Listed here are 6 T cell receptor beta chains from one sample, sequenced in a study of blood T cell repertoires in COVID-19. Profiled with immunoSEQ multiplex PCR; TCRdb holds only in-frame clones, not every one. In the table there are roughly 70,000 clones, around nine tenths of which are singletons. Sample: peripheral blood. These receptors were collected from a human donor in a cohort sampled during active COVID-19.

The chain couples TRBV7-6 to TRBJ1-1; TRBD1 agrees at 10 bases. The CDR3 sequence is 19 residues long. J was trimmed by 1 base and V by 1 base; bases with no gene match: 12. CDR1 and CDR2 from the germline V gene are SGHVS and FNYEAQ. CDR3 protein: CASSLVKGGQGPENTEAFF. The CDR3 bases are TGTGCCAGCAGCTTAGTCAAGGGGGGACAGGGGCCGGAGAACACTGAAGCTTTCTTT. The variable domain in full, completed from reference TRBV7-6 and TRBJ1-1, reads GAGVSQSPRYKVTKRGQDVALRCDPISGHVSLYWYRQALGQGPEFLTYFNYEAQQDKSGLPNDRFSAERPEGSISTLTIQRTEQRDSAMYRCASSLVKGGQGPENTEAFFGQGTRLTVV.

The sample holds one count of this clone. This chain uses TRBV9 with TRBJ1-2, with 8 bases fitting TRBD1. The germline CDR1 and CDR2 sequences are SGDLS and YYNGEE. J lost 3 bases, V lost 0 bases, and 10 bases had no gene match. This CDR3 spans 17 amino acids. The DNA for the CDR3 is TGTGCCAGCAGCGTAGAAATCGTAGGACAGGGATACTATGGCTACACCTTC. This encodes CASSVEIVGQGYYGYTF.

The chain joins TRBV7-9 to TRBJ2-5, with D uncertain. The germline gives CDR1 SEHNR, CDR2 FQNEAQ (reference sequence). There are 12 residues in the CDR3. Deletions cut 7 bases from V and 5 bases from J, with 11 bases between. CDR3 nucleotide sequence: TGTGCCAGCACCCCCTACGATGAGACCCAGTACTTC. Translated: CASTPYDETQYF.

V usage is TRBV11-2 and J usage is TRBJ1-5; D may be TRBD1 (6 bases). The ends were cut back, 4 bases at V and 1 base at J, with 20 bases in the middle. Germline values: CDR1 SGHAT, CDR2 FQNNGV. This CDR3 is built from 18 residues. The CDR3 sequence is CASSSADVTTGSNQPQHF. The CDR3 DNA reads TGTGCCAGCAGCTCCGCCGACGTGACGACAGGCAGCAATCAGCCCCAGCATTTT.

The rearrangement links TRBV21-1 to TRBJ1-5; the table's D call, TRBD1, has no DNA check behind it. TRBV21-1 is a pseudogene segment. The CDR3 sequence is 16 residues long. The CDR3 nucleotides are TGTGCCAGCAGCAAGAAACAGGGGAATGGCAATCAGCCCCAGCATTTT. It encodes CASSKKQGNGNQPQHF.

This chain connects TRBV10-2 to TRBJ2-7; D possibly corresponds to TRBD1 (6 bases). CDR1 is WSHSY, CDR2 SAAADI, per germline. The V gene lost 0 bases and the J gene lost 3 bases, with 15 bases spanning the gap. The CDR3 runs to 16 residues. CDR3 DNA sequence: TGCGCCAGCAGTGAGTCAGCAGGGGCAACCAACTACGAGCAGTACTTC. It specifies CASSESAGATNYEQYF.